The entry that follows covers one TCR beta chain sequence. Its target is unknown. The data belong to a study of T cell responses to AZD1222 COVID-19 vaccine. Study conclusions and caveats: Among AZD1222 vaccinees, only five to seven were seropositive at baseline. The donor group comprised mostly white British people and more females; the analysis possibly underestimated clonal diversity. Following two doses of AZD1222, Spike-specific TCR breadth and depth rose. Dominant CD4 TCR responses targeted spike regions 160-218 and 743-854.

Germline assignment: CDR1 SGHAT and CDR2 FQNNGV. V dropped 4 bases and J dropped 7; count of bases not matched to a gene: 9. The CDR3 is made up of 15 amino acids. Assay: immunoSEQ multiplex PCR; the TCRdb copy retains only in-frame clones and omits some. The profile shows around 110,000 clones, 93% of them singletons. This sample comprised peripheral blood, obtained on day 0 of AZD1222 vaccination. The chain uses TRBV11-2 and TRBJ1-4, with 7 bases aligning to TRBD1. The source is an adult in good health. CDR3 bases: TGTGCCAGCAGCTCTACAGGGGTCAAGGGTGAAAAACTGTTTTTT. Residues: CASSSTGVKGEKLFF. Looking up the rest from reference TRBV11-2 and TRBJ1-4 gives the full variable domain: EAGVAQSPRYKIIEKRQSVAFWCNPISGHATLYWYQQILGQGPKLLIQFQNNGVVDDSQLPKDRFSAERLKGVDSTLKIQPAKLEDSAVYLCASSSTGVKGEKLFFGSGTQLSVL.